This TCR beta chain was recovered during a study of cytomegalovirus exposure and HLA in healthy donors. As to this clone: No antigen is known for it.

PCR involved 60 Vbeta and 13 Jbeta primers. Generated by immunoSEQ multiplex PCR, the TCRdb table keeps only in-frame clones and is missing some. This sample yields around 71,000 clones, of which over 55% are seen a single time; more than 5% belongs to the top ten. Whole-study findings and limits: Among the CMV-associated chains, three were confirmed in vitro as specific for CMV antigens. V- and J-gene trimming in TCR beta was tied to a missense DCLRE1C variant by an analysis performed later. Analyses of presence and absence presupposed an approximately uniform sequencing depth across donors. It was approximately 170 TCR beta chains that were listed as cytomegalovirus-associated.

The sample consisted of PBMCs. The TCR comes from a man aged 25-45 years in good health and CMV-seropositive.

CDR3 protein: CASSQGPSGVSYEQYF. DNA for the CDR3: TGCGCCAGCAGCCAGGGTCCCTCGGGGGTCTCCTACGAGCAGTACTTC. This rearrangement joins TRBV4-1 to TRBJ2-7, with D maybe TRBD2 (6 bases). CDR1 and CDR2 from the germline V gene are MGHRA and YSYEKL. Trimming shortened V by 3 bases and J by 0 bases, and 15 bases separated the two germline ends. The CDR3 is made up of 16 amino acids.